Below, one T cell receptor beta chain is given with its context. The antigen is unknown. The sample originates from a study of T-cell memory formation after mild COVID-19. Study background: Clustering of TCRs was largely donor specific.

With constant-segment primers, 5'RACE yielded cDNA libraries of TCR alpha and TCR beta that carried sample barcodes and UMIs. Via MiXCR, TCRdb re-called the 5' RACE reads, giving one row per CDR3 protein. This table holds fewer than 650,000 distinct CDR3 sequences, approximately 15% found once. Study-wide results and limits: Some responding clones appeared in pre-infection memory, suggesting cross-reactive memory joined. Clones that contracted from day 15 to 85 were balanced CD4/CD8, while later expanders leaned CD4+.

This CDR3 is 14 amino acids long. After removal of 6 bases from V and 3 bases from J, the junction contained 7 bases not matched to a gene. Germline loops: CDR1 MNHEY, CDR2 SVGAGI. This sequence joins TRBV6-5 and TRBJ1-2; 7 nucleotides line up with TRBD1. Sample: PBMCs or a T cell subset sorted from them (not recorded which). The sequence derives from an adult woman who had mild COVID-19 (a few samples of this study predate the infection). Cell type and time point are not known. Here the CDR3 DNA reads TGTGCCAGCAGAGGACAGGTTATAGACTATGGCTACACCTTC. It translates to CASRGQVIDYGYTF.